These 20 T cell receptor beta chains came from one sample sequenced in a study of T-cell reconstitution after alpha-beta-depleted transplantation in children. Unique molecular identifiers tagged the TCRbeta library. TCRdb passed the PCR reads through MiXCR, listing each CDR3 protein once. This table holds 7,500 to 9,500 distinct CDR3 sequences, 25% to 35% found once. The sample here was peripheral blood, taken 60 days after TCRalphabeta/CD19-depleted stem cell transplant. These receptors were collected from a boy in the first two years of life who had a stem cell transplant for SCID, so the T cells may come from the graft donor.

The genes are TRBV15 and TRBJ2-7, with D tentatively TRBD1 (5 bases). The V gene's germline CDR1 is LNHNV and CDR2 YYDKDF (reference sequence). With 1 base removed from V and 4 bases from J, the gap between germline ends came to 8 bases. CDR3 length: 13 residues. As DNA, the CDR3 is TGTGCCACCAGCAGAGGGGGCTGGTACGAGCAGTACTTC. It translates to CATSRGGWYEQYF.

This clonotype was seen ten or more times. The rearrangement uses TRBV4-1 and TRBJ1-6, with 9 bases aligning to TRBD1. The CDR3 is made up of 16 amino acids. V trimming: 5 bases; J trimming: 9 bases; junction bases outside the gene matches: 11. Per germline, CDR1 MGHRA and CDR2 YSYEKL. CDR3 DNA sequence: TGCGCCAGCAGCTTCCAGACAGGGGGAAGGGGTTCACCCCTCCACTTT. Translating it yields CASSFQTGGRGSPLHF.

The V and J genes are TRBV5-1 and TRBJ2-1; TRBD2 agrees at 13 bases. With 3 bases clipped from V and 3 bases from J, the junction kept 3 bases outside the gene matches. This CDR3 region has 16 residues. Germline V gene lookup returns CDR1 SGHRS and CDR2 YFSETQ. The CDR3 sequence is CASSSGLAGFYNEQFF. Written as DNA, the CDR3 is TGCGCCAGCAGCTCGGGACTAGCGGGGTTCTACAATGAGCAGTTCTTC.

The chain combines TRBV5-5 with TRBJ2-2; D not resolved. The V end lost 0 bases, the J end lost 5 bases, and 5 bases lay between the germline ends. Germline loops: CDR1 SGHKS, CDR2 YYEKEE (reference sequence). The CDR3 has 13 amino acids. The CDR3 region has the DNA TGTGCCAGCAGCTTGGCCCCTACCGGGGAGCTGTTTTTT. As protein: CASSLAPTGELFF.

This clonotype was seen ten or more times. The chain joins TRBV9 to TRBJ1-2; D gene unclear. V dropped 4 bases and J dropped 8 bases, with 18 bases sitting between them. The CDR3 spans 14 residues. CDR1 and CDR2 (germline): SGDLS, YYNGEE. Here the CDR3 reads CASSIPGSHSGYTF. The CDR3 coding sequence is TGTGCCAGCAGCATCCCGGGGTCCCATTCGGGCTACACCTTC. The variable domain in full, with the rest retrieved from reference TRBV9 and TRBJ1-2, is DSGVTQTPKHLITATGQRVTLRCSPRSGDLSVYWYQQSLDQGLQFLIQYYNGEERAKGNILERFSAQQFPDLHSELNLSSLELGDSALYFCASSIPGSHSGYTFGSGTRLTVV.

This clonotype ranks as medium-sized. In DNA, the CDR3 is TGTGCCAGCAGCTTAGTGGGGGAAGAAAAACTGTTTTTT. Its protein product is CASSLVGEEKLFF. V and J are TRBV7-2 and TRBJ1-4, with a weak D call TRBD1 (5 bases). This CDR3 comprises 13 residues. V lost 1 base, J lost 8 bases, and 8 bases lay in between. The germline V gene encodes CDR1 SGHTA and CDR2 FQGNSA.

This clonotype occurred a few times. The chain carries TRAV2 and TRBJ1-1; no definite D call. Per germline, CDR1 VSNAYN and CDR2 GSKP. CDR3 size: 15 residues. CDR3 sequence reads: CAPKLGTGRNTEAFF. In nucleotides, the CDR3 is TGTGCCCCCAAATTGGGAACGGGGAGGAACACTGAAGCTTTCTTT.

By its share, this clonotype is medium-sized. V gene TRBV9 combines with J gene TRBJ2-1; TRBD2 is a possible D gene (6 bases). The V gene's germline CDR1 is SGDLS and CDR2 YYNGEE. V shed 0 bases and J shed 4 bases, with 11 bases lying between them. The length of the CDR3 is 15 residues. In nucleotides, the CDR3 is TGTGCCAGCAGCGTAGTGTCTAGCGCATACAATGAGCAGTTCTTC. Translated: CASSVVSSAYNEQFF.

Many counts were recorded for this clonotype. This chain uses TRBV7-7 with TRBJ2-3; D might be TRBD1 (6 bases). With 2 bases removed from V and 1 base from J, the gap between germline ends came to 16 bases. Germline V CDR1 and CDR2: SSHAT, FNYEAQ (reference sequence). The CDR3 contains 17 residues. The CDR3 loop is CASSLRRSPGGTDTQYF. The CDR3 coding sequence is TGTGCCAGCAGCTTACGGCGGAGCCCAGGGGGCACAGATACGCAGTATTTT.

In its sample, this clonotype is medium-sized. The chain joins TRBV5-6 to TRBJ2-7; no clear D gene. V lost 2 bases to trimming and J lost 4 bases, with 7 bases between them. This CDR3 spans 12 amino acids. Germline values: CDR1 SGHDT, CDR2 YYEEEE. CDR3 nucleotide sequence: TGTGCCAGCAGCTTAATTCGGTACGAGCAGTACTTC. This translates into CASSLIRYEQYF.

This clonotype is medium-sized within its sample. The V and J genes are TRBV5-1 and TRBJ2-3; D is possibly TRBD1 or TRBD2 (5 bases each). The CDR3 runs 12 residues. The germline V gene encodes CDR1 SGHRS and CDR2 YFSETQ. V lost 4 bases and J lost 8, with 11 bases in between. For the CDR3, the DNA is TGCGCCAGCAGCCCGGGACGGTCTACGCAGTATTTT. This encodes CASSPGRSTQYF.

The chain uses TRBV20-1 and TRBJ2-5, with TRBD2 matching over 10 bases. This CDR3 is 16 amino acids long. The germline V gene has CDR1 DFQATT and CDR2 SNEGSKA (reference sequence). J lost 7 bases, V lost 3 bases, and 14 bases had no gene match. CDR3 region: CSARVDSSGGRGTQYF. CDR3 bases: TGCAGTGCTAGGGTAGATTCTAGCGGGGGCAGGGGGACCCAGTACTTC.

The genes are TRBV6-1 and TRBJ2-5; D is ambiguous. Looked up from germline, CDR1 is MNHNS and CDR2 is SASEGT. This CDR3 spans 14 amino acids. V was cut by 2 bases and J by 1 base, with 8 bases left in between. The CDR3 loop reads CASSELQPQETQYF. CDR3 DNA sequence: TGTGCCAGCAGTGAACTACAGCCCCAAGAGACCCAGTACTTC.

The gene calls are TRBV6-5 and TRBJ2-1; perhaps TRBD2 as D (6 bases). Trimming took off 0 bases at V and 5 bases at J, with 20 bases between the two ends. Germline lookup yields CDR1 MNHEY and CDR2 SVGAGI. CDR3 length equals 18 residues. CDR3 coding DNA: TGTGCCAGCAGTTACTCTAAATGGAGGGGTAAAGGCCACAATGAGCAGTTCTTC. Translation gives CASSYSKWRGKGHNEQFF.

The table lists this clonotype with many counts. The chain recombines TRBV6-1 with TRBJ1-3, with 9 bases fitting TRBD1. Germline CDR1 and CDR2: MNHNS and SASEGT. The length of the CDR3 is 17 residues. J gave up 0 bases and V 8 bases, and 11 bases lay outside the gene matches. CDR3 DNA sequence: TGTGCCAGCCGATCGGGACAGGGCGCAACCTCTGGAAACACCATATATTTT. This gives the protein CASRSGQGATSGNTIYF.

This clonotype is termed medium-sized (0.01 to 0.1%). This chain uses TRBV12-3 or TRBV12-4 with TRBJ1-2; 9 bases fit TRBD1. The CDR3 sequence is 16 residues long. J lost 3 bases, V lost 1 base, and 6 bases had no gene match. CDR3 nucleotides: TGTGCCAGCAGTTTAGTAGAGGGGACAGGGTACTATGGCTACACCTTC. It encodes CASSLVEGTGYYGYTF.

This chain connects TRBV4-2 to TRBJ2-1; D is undetermined. CDR3 length: 12 amino acids. CDR1 is LGHNA, CDR2 YNFKEQ, per germline. The V end lost 1 base, the J end lost 8 bases, and 6 bases lay between the germline ends. CDR3 in amino acids: CASSQVGYEQFF. Written as DNA, the CDR3 is TGTGCCAGCAGCCAAGTAGGGTATGAGCAGTTCTTC.

The table lists this clonotype with a few counts. The chain combines TRBV7-9 with TRBJ2-7; D may be TRBD1 (8 bases). The CDR3 is 15 residues long. In germline, CDR1 is SEHNR, CDR2 FQNEAQ (reference sequence). Trimming shortened V by 6 bases and J by 2 bases, and 17 bases separated the two germline ends. The CDR3 DNA is TGTGCCAGCAGTCCAGGACAGGGAGGGACCTACGAGCAGTACTTC. It is translated as CASSPGQGGTYEQYF.

This clonotype appeared many times. The chain links TRBV3-1 to TRBJ1-5; possible D gene TRBD1, 5 bases. V was trimmed by 0 bases and J by 1 base, leaving 10 bases between them. Germline V gene sequence: CDR1 LGHDT, CDR2 YNNKEL (reference sequence). This CDR3 contains 16 residues. CDR3 DNA sequence: TGTGCCAGCAGCCAAGATGGCAGGGAAAGCAATCAGCCCCAGCATTTT. Translated: CASSQDGRESNQPQHF.

This sequence joins TRBV6-5 and TRBJ2-3, with 10 positions matching TRBD1. The germline V gene encodes CDR1 MNHEY and CDR2 SVGAGI. The CDR3 is made up of 18 amino acids. V was clipped by 1 base and J by 3 bases; unmatched bases: 10. The CDR3 is CASSYYPSTGGWTDTQYF. Written as DNA, the CDR3 is TGTGCCAGCAGTTACTACCCTTCGACAGGGGGCTGGACAGATACGCAGTATTTT.